The rows below give T cell receptor beta chains drawn from one sample of a study of CD8 T cells in ankylosing spondylitis. TCRdb analysed the 5' RACE reads with MiXCR anew, one entry per CDR3 protein. The data show 350,000 to 450,000 distinct CDR3 sequences, roughly 22% seen once. The specimen sequenced was blood, either unsorted or a sorted T cell fraction (not recorded which). The receptors come from a male donor with ankylosing spondylitis or in good health (not recorded which). Both conserved end residues are part of each CDR3. Fields, in order: D gene, V gene, clone size, J gene, CDR3 protein, CDR3 DNA. A D gene is named only where the DNA matches it firmly. The size of a clone is reported for some rows only, either as once, few or many, or as a class for expanded clones.

>TRBD2|TRBV7-2|-|TRBJ2-1
CASSWTSGGYNEQFF
TGTGCCAGCAGCTGGACTAGCGGGGGGTACAATGAGCAGTTCTTC
>-|TRBV29-1|-|TRBJ2-4
CSVVGKNIQYF
TGCAGCGTTGTAGGCAAAAACATTCAGTACTTC
>-|TRBV27|once|TRBJ2-2
CASSFLRGGSGELFF
TGTGCCAGCAGTTTCTTAAGGGGAGGTTCCGGGGAGCTGTTTTTT
>-|TRBV7-9|-|TRBJ2-2
CASSHPVGSWDTGELFF
TGTGCCAGCAGCCACCCCGTCGGCAGCTGGGACACCGGGGAGCTGTTTTTT
>TRBD2|TRBV6-1|-|TRBJ2-1
CASSEAPSGTSGLF
TGTGCCAGCAGTGAAGCCCCCTCCGGGACTAGCGGACTCTTC
>-|TRBV9|few|TRBJ2-1
CASSVEGHVHEQFF
TGTGCCAGCAGCGTAGAGGGCCACGTCCATGAGCAGTTCTTC
>-|TRBV5-1|few|TRBJ2-5
CASSLAGAGPYQETQYF
TGCGCCAGCAGCTTGGCCGGGGCGGGGCCGTACCAAGAGACCCAGTACTTC
>-|TRBV5-1|-|TRBJ2-3
CASKTWGGDTDTQYF
TGCGCCAGCAAAACTTGGGGTGGGGACACAGATACGCAGTATTTT
>-|TRBV5-1|-|TRBJ2-7
CASSLAEAGTYEQYF
TGCGCCAGCAGCTTGGCCGAGGCTGGGACCTACGAGCAGTACTTC
>-|TRBV29-1|-|TRBJ1-1
CSGFGNGEAFF
TGCAGCGGATTTGGGAACGGAGAAGCTTTCTTT
>-|TRBV10-2|few|TRBJ2-3
CASSEDTQYF
TGCGCCAGCAGTGAGGATACGCAGTATTTT
>-|TRBV20-1|few|TRBJ2-5
CSARGGGGETQYF
TGCAGTGCTAGAGGAGGAGGCGGAGAGACCCAGTACTTC
>TRBD1|TRBV27|few|TRBJ2-1
CASATGTGDNEQFF
TGTGCCAGCGCTACCGGGACAGGCGACAATGAGCAGTTCTTC
>-|TRBV20-1|few|TRBJ2-2
CSARSTGNTGELFF
TGCAGTGCTCGATCGACAGGGAACACCGGGGAGCTGTTTTTT
>TRBD1|TRBV12-3/TRBV12-4|few|TRBJ2-7
CASTAEDRGLPQYF
TGTGCCAGCACCGCCGAGGACAGGGGCCTACCCCAGTACTTC
>TRBD1|TRBV28|-|TRBJ1-5
CASSAGTGEEPQHF
TGTGCCAGCAGTGCTGGGACAGGGGAGGAGCCCCAGCATTTT
>-|TRBV29-1|few|TRBJ1-1
CSVERGNTEAFF
TGCAGCGTTGAAAGGGGGAACACTGAAGCTTTCTTT
>-|TRBV13|many|TRBJ2-1
CASSTHNEQFF
TGTGCCAGCAGCACCCACAATGAGCAGTTCTTC
>-|TRBV2|-|TRBJ2-1
CASSASSGGYNEQFF
TGTGCCAGCAGTGCGAGTTCGGGTGGTTACAATGAGCAGTTCTTC
>TRBD2|TRBV9|-|TRBJ2-2
CASSGGTSWAGELFF
TGTGCCAGCAGCGGCGGGACTAGCTGGGCCGGGGAGCTGTTTTTT
>-|TRBV7-9|-|TRBJ1-1
CASSLVGGDEAFF
TGTGCCAGCAGCTTAGTAGGGGGAGATGAAGCTTTCTTT
>TRBD2|TRBV24-1|-|TRBJ2-1
CATRAGGHSYNEQFF
TGTGCCACCAGGGCGGGGGGCCACTCCTACAATGAGCAGTTCTTC
>TRBD1|TRBV15|few|TRBJ2-7
CATSREQGDFYEQYF
TGTGCCACCAGCAGAGAACAGGGGGATTTCTACGAGCAGTACTTC
>-|TRBV12-3/TRBV12-4|-|TRBJ2-1
CASCPPGDEQFF
TGTGCCAGCTGTCCCCCCGGGGATGAGCAGTTCTTC
>TRBD1|TRBV7-7|few|TRBJ2-1
CASSPTTGGLVNEQFF
TGTGCCAGCAGCCCAACGACAGGGGGCTTGGTCAATGAGCAGTTCTTC
>-|TRBV21-1|-|TRBJ1-2
CASSNRDSYGYTF
TGTGCCAGCAGCAATCGGGACAGCTATGGCTACACCTTC
>-|TRBV28|-|TRBJ2-1
CASSFRRGSYNEQFF
TGTGCCAGCAGTTTCCGAAGGGGCTCCTACAATGAGCAGTTCTTC
>-|TRBV6-5|-|TRBJ2-5
CASSYSIVAGPKTQYF
TGTGCCAGCAGTTACTCGATAGTAGCAGGACCTAAGACCCAGTACTTC
>-|TRBV27|few|TRBJ2-7
CASTRLPGLGLGEQYF
TGTGCCAGCACTCGATTGCCCGGGTTGGGGCTTGGGGAGCAGTACTTC